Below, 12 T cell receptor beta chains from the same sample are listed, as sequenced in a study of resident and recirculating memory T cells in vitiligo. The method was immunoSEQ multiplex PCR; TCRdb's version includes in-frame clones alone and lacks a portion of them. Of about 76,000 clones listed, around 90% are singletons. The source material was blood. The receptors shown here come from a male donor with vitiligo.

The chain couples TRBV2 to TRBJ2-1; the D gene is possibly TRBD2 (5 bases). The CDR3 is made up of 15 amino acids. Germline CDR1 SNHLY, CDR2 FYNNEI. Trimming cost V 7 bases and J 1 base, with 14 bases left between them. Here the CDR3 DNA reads TGTGCCAGCAAGGGAGAACGTAGGTCCTACAATGAGCAGTTCTTC. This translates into CASKGERRSYNEQFF. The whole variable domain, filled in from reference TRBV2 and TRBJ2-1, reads EPEVTQTPSHQVTQMGQEVILRCVPISNHLYFYWYRQILGQKVEFLVSFYNNEISEKSEIFDDQFSVERPDGSNFTLKIRSTKLEDSAMYFCASKGERRSYNEQFFGPGTRLTVL.

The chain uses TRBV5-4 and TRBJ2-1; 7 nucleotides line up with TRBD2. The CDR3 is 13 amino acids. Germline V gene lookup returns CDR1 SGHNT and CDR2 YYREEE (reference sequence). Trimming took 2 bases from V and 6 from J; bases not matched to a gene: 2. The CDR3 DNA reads TGTGCCAGCAGCTTTGAGCGGGGCAATGAGCAGTTCTTC. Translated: CASSFERGNEQFF.

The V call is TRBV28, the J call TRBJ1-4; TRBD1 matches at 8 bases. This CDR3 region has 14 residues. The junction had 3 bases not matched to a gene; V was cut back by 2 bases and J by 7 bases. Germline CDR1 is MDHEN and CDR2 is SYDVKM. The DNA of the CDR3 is TGTGCCAGCAGTTTAGACGGACAGGGTGAAAAACTGTTTTTT. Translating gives CASSLDGQGEKLFF.

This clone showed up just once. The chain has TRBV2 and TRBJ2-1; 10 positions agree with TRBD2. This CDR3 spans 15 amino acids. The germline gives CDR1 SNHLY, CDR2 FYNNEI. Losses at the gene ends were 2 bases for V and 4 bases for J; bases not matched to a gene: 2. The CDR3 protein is CASSERAGGYNEQFF. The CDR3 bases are TGTGCCAGCAGTGAACGAGCGGGGGGGTACAATGAGCAGTTCTTC.

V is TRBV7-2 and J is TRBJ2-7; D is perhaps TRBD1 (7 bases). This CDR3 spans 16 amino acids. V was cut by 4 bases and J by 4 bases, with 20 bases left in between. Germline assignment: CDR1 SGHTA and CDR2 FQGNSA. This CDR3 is CASSSLPGTAGYEQYF. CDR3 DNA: TGTGCCAGCAGCTCCCTCCCTGGGACAGCGGGTTACGAGCAGTACTTC.

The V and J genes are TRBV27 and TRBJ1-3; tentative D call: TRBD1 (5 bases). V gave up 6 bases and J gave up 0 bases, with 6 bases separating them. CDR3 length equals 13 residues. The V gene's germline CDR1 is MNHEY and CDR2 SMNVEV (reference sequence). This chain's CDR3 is CASRRGSGNTIYF. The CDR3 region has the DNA TGTGCCAGCAGAAGGGGCTCTGGAAACACCATATATTTT.

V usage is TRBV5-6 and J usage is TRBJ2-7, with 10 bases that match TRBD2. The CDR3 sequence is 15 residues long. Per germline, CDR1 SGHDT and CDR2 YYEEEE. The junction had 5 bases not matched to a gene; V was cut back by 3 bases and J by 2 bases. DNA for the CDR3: TGTGCCAGCAGCTGGGGACTAGCGATCCCCTACGAGCAGTACTTC. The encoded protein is CASSWGLAIPYEQYF.

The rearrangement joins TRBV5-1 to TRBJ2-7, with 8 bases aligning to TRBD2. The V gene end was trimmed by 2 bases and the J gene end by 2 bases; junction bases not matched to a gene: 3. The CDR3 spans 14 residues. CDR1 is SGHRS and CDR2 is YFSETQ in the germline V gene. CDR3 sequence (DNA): TGCGCCAGCAGCTTAAGCGGGAGCCCCTACGAGCAGTACTTC. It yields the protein CASSLSGSPYEQYF.

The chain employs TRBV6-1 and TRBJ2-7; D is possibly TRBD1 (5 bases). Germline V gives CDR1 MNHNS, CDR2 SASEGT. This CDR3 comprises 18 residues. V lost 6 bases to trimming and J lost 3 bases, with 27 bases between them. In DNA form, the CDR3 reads TGTGCCAGCAGCGAACCCCCCAGGGAAATTGGGAATTTCTACGAGCAGTACTTC. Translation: CASSEPPREIGNFYEQYF.

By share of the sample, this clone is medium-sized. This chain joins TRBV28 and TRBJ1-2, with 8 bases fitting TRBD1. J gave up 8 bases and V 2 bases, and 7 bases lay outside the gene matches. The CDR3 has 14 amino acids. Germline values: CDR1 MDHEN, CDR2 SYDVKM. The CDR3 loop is CASSLQGAVPGYTF. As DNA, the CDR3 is TGTGCCAGCAGTTTACAGGGGGCCGTTCCGGGCTACACCTTC.

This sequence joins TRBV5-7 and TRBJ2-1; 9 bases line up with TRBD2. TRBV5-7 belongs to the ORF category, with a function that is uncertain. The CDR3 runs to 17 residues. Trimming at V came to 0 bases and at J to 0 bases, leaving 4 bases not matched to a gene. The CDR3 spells CASSLAGTSFSYNEQFF. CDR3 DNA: TGTGCCAGCAGCTTGGCCGGGACTAGCTTCTCCTACAATGAGCAGTTCTTC.

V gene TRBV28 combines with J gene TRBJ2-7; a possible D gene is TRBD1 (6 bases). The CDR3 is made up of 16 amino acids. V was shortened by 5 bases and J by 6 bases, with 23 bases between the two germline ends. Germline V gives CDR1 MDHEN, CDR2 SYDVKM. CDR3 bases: TGTGCCAGCAGTGTCTGGGGGCCGAAGTTTGTCAGCGAGCAGTACTTC. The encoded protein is CASSVWGPKFVSEQYF.